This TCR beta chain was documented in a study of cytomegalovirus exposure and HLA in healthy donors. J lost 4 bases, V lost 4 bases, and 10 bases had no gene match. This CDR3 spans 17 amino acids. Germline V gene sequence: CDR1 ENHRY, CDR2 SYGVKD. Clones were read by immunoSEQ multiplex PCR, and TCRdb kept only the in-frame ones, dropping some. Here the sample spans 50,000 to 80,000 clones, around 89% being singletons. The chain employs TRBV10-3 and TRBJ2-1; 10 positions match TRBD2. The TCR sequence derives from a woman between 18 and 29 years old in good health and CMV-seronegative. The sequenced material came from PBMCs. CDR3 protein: CAISGDSSGGIYNEQFF. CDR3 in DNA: TGTGCCATCAGTGGGGACTCTAGCGGGGGTATATACAATGAGCAGTTCTTC.